This record covers a single T cell receptor (beta chain). This sample is part of a study of blood T cell repertoires in COVID-19. Study background: Acute and convalescent COVID-19 specimens originated in the United States, Italy and Spain. Sources were T cells, B-cell-depleted T cells, or PBMCs; the material itself was cDNA or gDNA.

The CDR3 extends over 12 amino acids. The V end lost 2 bases, the J end lost 7 bases, and 6 bases lay between the germline ends. Germline loops: CDR1 SEHNR, CDR2 FQNEAQ (reference sequence). Source study methods: Researchers report that nucleated cell counts were estimated from reference gene primer amplification. Clones were sequenced by immunoSEQ multiplex PCR, and TCRdb holds only the in-frame ones, with some missing. V and J calls and clone size are given by that table; D and trimming were obtained from the DNA. The top ten hold 1.9% of the sample, which has around 140,000 clones, about three quarters seen once.

Specimen: peripheral blood. The sequence derives from a woman aged 55-70 years with acute or convalescent COVID-19. The J gene is TRBJ2-1, the V gene TRBV7-9, with a possible D match to TRBD2 (6 bases). Here the CDR3 DNA reads TGTGCCAGCAGCTTAAGCGGGAATGAGCAGTTCTTC. It encodes CASSLSGNEQFF.